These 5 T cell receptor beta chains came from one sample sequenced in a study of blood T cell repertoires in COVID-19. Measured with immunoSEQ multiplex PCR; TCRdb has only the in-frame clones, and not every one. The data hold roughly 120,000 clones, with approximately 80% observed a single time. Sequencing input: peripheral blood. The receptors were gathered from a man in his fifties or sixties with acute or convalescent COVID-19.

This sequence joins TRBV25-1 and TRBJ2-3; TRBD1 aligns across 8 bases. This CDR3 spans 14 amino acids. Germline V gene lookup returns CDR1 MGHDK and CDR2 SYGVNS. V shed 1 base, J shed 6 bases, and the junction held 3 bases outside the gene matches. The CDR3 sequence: CASSESGGADTQYF. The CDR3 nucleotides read TGTGCCAGCAGTGAATCAGGGGGCGCGGATACGCAGTATTTT.

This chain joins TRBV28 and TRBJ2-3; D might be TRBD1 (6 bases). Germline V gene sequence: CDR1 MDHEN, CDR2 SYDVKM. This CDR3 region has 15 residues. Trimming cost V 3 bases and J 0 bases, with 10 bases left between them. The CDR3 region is CASSFQGTSTDTQYF. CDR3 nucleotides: TGTGCCAGCAGTTTTCAGGGGACAAGCACAGATACGCAGTATTTT.

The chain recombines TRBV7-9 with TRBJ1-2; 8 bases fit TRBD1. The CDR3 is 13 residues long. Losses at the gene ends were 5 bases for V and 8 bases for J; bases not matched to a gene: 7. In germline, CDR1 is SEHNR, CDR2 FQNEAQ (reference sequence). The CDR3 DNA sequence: TGTGCCAGCAGCACAGGACAGGGTCAAGGCTACACCTTC. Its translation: CASSTGQGQGYTF.

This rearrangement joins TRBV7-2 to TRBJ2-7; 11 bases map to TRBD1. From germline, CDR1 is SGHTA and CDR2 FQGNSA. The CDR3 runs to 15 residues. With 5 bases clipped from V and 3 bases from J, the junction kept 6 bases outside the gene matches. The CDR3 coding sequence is TGTGCCAGCAGCCCAAGGGGACAGGGGGGCTACGAGCAGTACTTC. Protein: CASSPRGQGGYEQYF.

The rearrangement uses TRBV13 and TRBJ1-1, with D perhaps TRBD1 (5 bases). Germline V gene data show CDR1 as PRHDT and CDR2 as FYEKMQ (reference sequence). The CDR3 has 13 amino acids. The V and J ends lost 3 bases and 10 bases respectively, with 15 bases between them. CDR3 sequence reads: CASSLGVFGGAFF. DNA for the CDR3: TGTGCCAGCAGCTTGGGGGTCTTCGGGGGAGCTTTCTTT.